This is a list of T cell receptor beta chains from one sample in a study of T cell responses to AZD1222 COVID-19 vaccine. This table comes from immunoSEQ multiplex PCR, and its TCRdb copy is limited to in-frame clones, with some not included. The sample has approximately 180,000 clones, more than 80% seen once. This specimen consisted of peripheral blood, obtained on day 0 of AZD1222 vaccination. All receptors come from an adult in good health. Both conserved end residues are part of each CDR3. Fields, in order: D gene, V gene, J gene, CDR3 length, clone size, CDR3 protein, CDR3 DNA. The D gene is left open where the match is weak. Some rows mark clone size as missing; the rest say once, few, many or name a class of expanded clone.

D: -; V: TRBV3-1/TRBV3-2; J: TRBJ1-1; length: 13; size: -; CDR3: CASSRWMNPEAFF; DNA: TGTGCCAGCAGCCGATGGATGAACCCTGAAGCTTTCTTT
D: -; V: TRBV14; J: TRBJ2-5; length: 15; size: -; CDR3: CASSQSRDYQETQYF; DNA: TGTGCCAGCAGCCAATCACGGGACTACCAAGAGACCCAGTACTTC
D: -; V: TRBV12-3/TRBV12-4; J: TRBJ2-2; length: 12; size: -; CDR3: CASTSIPGELFF; DNA: TGTGCCAGCACCTCGATCCCCGGGGAGCTGTTTTTT
D: -; V: TRBV9; J: TRBJ2-5; length: 14; size: -; CDR3: CASSVTPTSVTQYF; DNA: TGTGCCAGCAGCGTCACCCCCACGTCGGTGACCCAGTACTTC
D: -; V: TRBV7-9; J: TRBJ2-1; length: 11; size: -; CDR3: CASSPGDEQFF; DNA: TGTGCCAGCAGCCCAGGGGATGAGCAGTTCTTC
D: -; V: TRBV18; J: TRBJ1-1; length: 13; size: few; CDR3: CASSPSDSREAFF; DNA: TGTGCCAGCTCACCATCGGACAGCCGTGAAGCTTTCTTT
D: TRBD1; V: TRBV3-1/TRBV3-2; J: TRBJ2-2; length: 15; size: -; CDR3: CASRPGQGDTGELFF; DNA: TGTGCCAGCAGACCGGGACAGGGGGACACCGGGGAGCTGTTTTTT
D: -; V: TRBV29-1; J: TRBJ1-2; length: 12; size: -; CDR3: CSGLQGIIGYTF; DNA: TGCAGCGGACTTCAGGGGATAATTGGCTACACCTTC
D: -; V: TRBV29-1; J: TRBJ1-4; length: 12; size: -; CDR3: CSVEAGGEKLFF; DNA: TGCAGCGTTGAAGCTGGGGGGGAAAAACTGTTTTTT
D: -; V: TRBV5-1; J: TRBJ1-2; length: 14; size: few; CDR3: CASSLTGPPGGYTF; DNA: TGCGCCAGCAGCCTGACCGGGCCCCCGGGTGGCTACACCTTC
D: -; V: TRBV12-3/TRBV12-4; J: TRBJ1-4; length: 13; size: -; CDR3: CASSFEDPEKLFF; DNA: TGTGCCAGCAGTTTTGAGGATCCGGAAAAACTGTTTTTT
D: TRBD2; V: TRBV5-1; J: TRBJ2-2; length: 16; size: -; CDR3: CASSSSLAGNTGELFF; DNA: TGCGCCAGCAGCTCTTCCCTAGCGGGGAACACCGGGGAGCTGTTTTTT
D: -; V: TRBV7-9; J: TRBJ2-7; length: 13; size: -; CDR3: CASSLGRGGEQYF; DNA: TGTGCCAGCAGCTTAGGCAGGGGTGGCGAGCAGTACTTC
D: -; V: TRBV27; J: TRBJ1-1; length: 16; size: -; CDR3: CASSLSTYGLGTEAFF; DNA: TGTGCCAGCAGTTTATCGACCTATGGACTGGGCACTGAAGCTTTCTTT
D: -; V: TRBV4-1; J: TRBJ2-4; length: 16; size: -; CDR3: CASSPPGAVAKNIQYF; DNA: TGCGCCAGCAGCCCCCCTGGCGCGGTAGCCAAAAACATTCAGTACTTC
D: -; V: TRBV10-3; J: TRBJ1-5; length: 14; size: -; CDR3: CAISENGVNQPQHF; DNA: TGTGCCATCAGTGAGAACGGCGTCAATCAGCCCCAGCATTTT
D: -; V: TRBV19; J: TRBJ1-5; length: 18; size: -; CDR3: CASIPTFGTRAGNQPQHF; DNA: TGTGCCAGTATCCCTACCTTCGGGACGCGGGCGGGCAATCAGCCCCAGCATTTT